This T cell receptor beta chain was sequenced for a study of Graves' ophthalmopathy and Graves' hyperthyroidism. Study-wide context: By definition, stable hyperthyroidism involved no ophthalmopathy within 18 months of follow-up.

Comment on this clonotype: Its antigen is not known.

Establishment of the diagnosis relied upon clinical symptoms, serum thyroxine, TRAb, thyroid ultrasound and orbital computed tomography. The sequenced template was RNA, covering the TCR beta CDR3 region. RT-PCR in the first round used HTBI primers; a second-round multiplex PCR followed. TCRdb used MiXCR to reprocess the multiplex PCR reads, holding one entry per CDR3 protein. The sample carries roughly 1.1 million distinct CDR3 sequences, about 38% recorded once. Broader study findings: Using a 13-signature model, the authors split ophthalmopathy from stable hyperthyroidism, with roughly 90% sensitivity and approximately 81% specificity.

Input material: peripheral blood or thyroid tissue (not recorded which). This receptor was taken from an adult man with Graves' hyperthyroidism.

The CDR3 sequence: CASKFSGSGGYGYTF. The CDR3 region has the DNA TGTGCCAGCAAGTTTAGCGGCTCAGGGGGCTATGGCTACACCTTC. The chain uses TRBV12-3 or TRBV12-4 and TRBJ1-2; 7 bases map to TRBD1. V was pared by 7 bases and J by 4 bases, with 12 bases of the junction left unmatched. This CDR3 is 15 amino acids long.